A selection of T cell receptor beta chains follows, all from one sample in a study of T cell repertoires in cytomegalovirus infection. One entry per CDR3 protein results from TCRdb running MiXCR on the reads. The sample holds roughly 300,000 distinct CDR3 sequences, around a tenth seen once. Material: PBMCs. These receptors were collected from a human donor in good health (CMV status not recorded). Some clones in this sample may be carry-over from other donors' samples. Each CDR3 is given without its conserved first and last residue. A clone size is listed for some rows: how often the clone was seen (once, few, many), or a class if it is expanded.

clone_size: many; j_call: TRBJ2-4; cdr3_length: 11; v_call: TRBV14; cdr3_aa: ASSQRVADIQY
clone_size: NA; j_call: TRBJ2-7; cdr3_length: 10; v_call: TRBV6-1; cdr3_aa: ASSLGIVEQY
clone_size: many; j_call: TRBJ2-3; cdr3_length: 14; v_call: TRBV4-1; cdr3_aa: ASSQGLAGITDTQY
clone_size: many; j_call: TRBJ2-5; cdr3_length: 16; v_call: TRBV11-2; cdr3_aa: ASSLRGGRLLQDPAQY
clone_size: NA; j_call: TRBJ1-1; cdr3_length: 14; v_call: TRBV18; cdr3_aa: ASSRAGTRANTEAF
clone_size: many; j_call: TRBJ2-7; cdr3_length: 12; v_call: TRBV7-2; cdr3_aa: ASSSPGDGYEQY
clone_size: NA; j_call: TRBJ2-4; cdr3_length: 12; v_call: TRBV6-2/TRBV6-3; cdr3_aa: ASSYGGASGIQY
clone_size: NA; j_call: TRBJ2-2; cdr3_length: 11; v_call: TRBV11-3; cdr3_aa: ASSSYSTGELF
clone_size: many; j_call: TRBJ1-2; cdr3_length: 16; v_call: TRBV20-1; cdr3_aa: SARKAGTDNPDRYGYT
clone_size: many; j_call: TRBJ1-1; cdr3_length: 12; v_call: TRBV7-6; cdr3_aa: ASSVGQGNTEAF
clone_size: NA; j_call: TRBJ2-1; cdr3_length: 14; v_call: TRBV2; cdr3_aa: ASSELGLGGGDEQF
clone_size: NA; j_call: TRBJ2-2; cdr3_length: 13; v_call: TRBV30; cdr3_aa: AWRGDNSNTGELF
clone_size: few; j_call: TRBJ1-2; cdr3_length: 12; v_call: TRBV11-2; cdr3_aa: ASSPSTGIYGYT
clone_size: few; j_call: TRBJ1-2; cdr3_length: 12; v_call: TRBV25-1; cdr3_aa: ASRRAAGGPGYT
clone_size: many; j_call: TRBJ2-5; cdr3_length: 12; v_call: TRBV28; cdr3_aa: ASRTGGSQETQY
clone_size: few; j_call: TRBJ2-3; cdr3_length: 16; v_call: TRBV7-7; cdr3_aa: ASSSEGLAEGKGDTQY
clone_size: few; j_call: TRBJ1-1; cdr3_length: 14; v_call: TRBV12-3/TRBV12-4; cdr3_aa: ASSPASFPGNTEAF
clone_size: many; j_call: TRBJ2-3; cdr3_length: 10; v_call: TRBV28; cdr3_aa: ASSFPSDTQY
clone_size: few; j_call: TRBJ2-7; cdr3_length: 12; v_call: TRBV20-1; cdr3_aa: SARVGGGVYEQY
clone_size: NA; j_call: TRBJ2-1; cdr3_length: 10; v_call: TRBV20-1; cdr3_aa: SASLSDNEQF
clone_size: NA; j_call: TRBJ2-2; cdr3_length: 15; v_call: TRBV19; cdr3_aa: ASKSSSRQGATGELF
clone_size: NA; j_call: TRBJ2-1; cdr3_length: 13; v_call: TRBV7-8; cdr3_aa: ASSFDRGSGNEQF
clone_size: many; j_call: TRBJ1-6; cdr3_length: 13; v_call: TRBV2; cdr3_aa: ASRNQGVKNSPLH
clone_size: NA; j_call: TRBJ1-2; cdr3_length: 11; v_call: TRBV2; cdr3_aa: ASSDRDPRGYT
clone_size: many; j_call: TRBJ2-6; cdr3_length: 14; v_call: TRBV7-2; cdr3_aa: ASRQNRGLGANVLT
clone_size: NA; j_call: TRBJ2-7; cdr3_length: 14; v_call: TRBV7-2; cdr3_aa: ASSLGGAGGGYEQY
clone_size: NA; j_call: TRBJ2-1; cdr3_length: 13; v_call: TRBV6-2/TRBV6-3; cdr3_aa: ASSPDLSGYNEQF
clone_size: NA; j_call: TRBJ2-7; cdr3_length: 14; v_call: TRBV7-2; cdr3_aa: ASSLALIGDSYEQY
clone_size: NA; j_call: TRBJ2-1; cdr3_length: 13; v_call: TRBV12-3/TRBV12-4; cdr3_aa: ASSLDQRGVDEQF
clone_size: medium-sized; j_call: TRBJ2-3; cdr3_length: 11; v_call: TRBV7-2; cdr3_aa: ASSTSGGNTQY
clone_size: few; j_call: TRBJ2-3; cdr3_length: 12; v_call: TRBV29-1; cdr3_aa: SVEVEAEPDTQY
clone_size: NA; j_call: TRBJ1-1; cdr3_length: 12; v_call: TRBV7-2; cdr3_aa: ASSLSQGHTEAF
clone_size: NA; j_call: TRBJ1-1; cdr3_length: 13; v_call: TRBV29-1; cdr3_aa: SVPTSGGLNTEAF
clone_size: NA; j_call: TRBJ2-1; cdr3_length: 14; v_call: TRBV28; cdr3_aa: ASNVVGGTSYNEQF
clone_size: few; j_call: TRBJ2-7; cdr3_length: 13; v_call: TRBV6-2/TRBV6-3; cdr3_aa: ASNHKVGPQVEQY
clone_size: few; j_call: TRBJ2-7; cdr3_length: 11; v_call: TRBV29-1; cdr3_aa: SVVGQKVREQY
clone_size: NA; j_call: TRBJ2-3; cdr3_length: 12; v_call: TRBV7-8; cdr3_aa: ASIRGGRTDTQY
clone_size: NA; j_call: TRBJ1-1; cdr3_length: 12; v_call: TRBV20-1; cdr3_aa: SAKKGAINTEAF
clone_size: many; j_call: TRBJ1-2; cdr3_length: 13; v_call: TRBV7-2; cdr3_aa: ASSGWTGGGYGYT
clone_size: NA; j_call: TRBJ1-5; cdr3_length: 12; v_call: TRBV5-6; cdr3_aa: ASSLGQHNQPQH
clone_size: many; j_call: TRBJ2-5; cdr3_length: 13; v_call: TRBV7-6; cdr3_aa: ASSLAGAGGPSQY
clone_size: many; j_call: TRBJ2-3; cdr3_length: 11; v_call: TRBV12-3/TRBV12-4; cdr3_aa: ASSSDWADTQY
clone_size: once; j_call: TRBJ2-3; cdr3_length: 11; v_call: TRBV6-6; cdr3_aa: ASRTGIMDTQY
clone_size: NA; j_call: TRBJ1-5; cdr3_length: 11; v_call: TRBV20-1; cdr3_aa: SSFGYSNQPQH
clone_size: NA; j_call: TRBJ2-7; cdr3_length: 13; v_call: TRBV6-1; cdr3_aa: ASSEDSGSRSEQY
clone_size: few; j_call: TRBJ2-4; cdr3_length: 15; v_call: TRBV4-2; cdr3_aa: ASSHTSGLPAKNIQY
clone_size: NA; j_call: TRBJ2-7; cdr3_length: 15; v_call: TRBV7-8; cdr3_aa: ASSFSSGGSPAYEQY
clone_size: few; j_call: TRBJ2-4; cdr3_length: 14; v_call: TRBV2; cdr3_aa: ASKLWIALGKNIQY
clone_size: NA; j_call: TRBJ2-7; cdr3_length: 11; v_call: TRBV7-2; cdr3_aa: ASSFQADYELY
clone_size: many; j_call: TRBJ1-2; cdr3_length: 13; v_call: TRBV7-2; cdr3_aa: ASSSLGQAIYGYT
clone_size: many; j_call: TRBJ1-5; cdr3_length: 13; v_call: TRBV6-6; cdr3_aa: ASSLNQGTNQPQH
clone_size: NA; j_call: TRBJ1-2; cdr3_length: 13; v_call: TRBV20-1; cdr3_aa: SAPISAGSKYGYT